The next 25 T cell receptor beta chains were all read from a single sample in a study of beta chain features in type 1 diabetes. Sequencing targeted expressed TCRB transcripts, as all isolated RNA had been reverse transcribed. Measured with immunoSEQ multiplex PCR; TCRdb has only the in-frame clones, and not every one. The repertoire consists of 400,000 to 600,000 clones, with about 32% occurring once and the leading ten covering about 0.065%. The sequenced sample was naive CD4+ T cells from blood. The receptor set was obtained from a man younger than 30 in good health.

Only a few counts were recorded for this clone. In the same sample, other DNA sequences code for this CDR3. The CDR3 protein is CASSVVGKTDTQYF. DNA of the CDR3: TGTGCCAGCAGCGTAGTGGGGAAGACAGATACGCAGTATTTT. The chain has TRBV9 and TRBJ2-3; no clear D. Germline V lookup: CDR1 SGDLS, CDR2 YYNGEE. CDR3 length equals 14 residues. The germline V and J ends were trimmed by 0 bases and 3 bases, with 8 bases remaining between them. The whole variable domain, remainder taken from reference TRBV9 and TRBJ2-3, is DSGVTQTPKHLITATGQRVTLRCSPRSGDLSVYWYQQSLDQGLQFLIQYYNGEERAKGNILERFSAQQFPDLHSELNLSSLELGDSALYFCASSVVGKTDTQYFGPGTRLTVL.

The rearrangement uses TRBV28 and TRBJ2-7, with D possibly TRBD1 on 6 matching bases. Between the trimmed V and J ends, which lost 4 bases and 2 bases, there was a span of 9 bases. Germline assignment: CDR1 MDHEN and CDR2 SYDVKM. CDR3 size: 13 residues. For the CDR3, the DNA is TGTGCCAGCAGTTCAACAGGGACCTACGAGCAGTACTTC. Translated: CASSSTGTYEQYF.

The CDR3 is CASSTGTGYTEAFF. The CDR3 nucleotides are TGTGCCAGCTCAACCGGGACAGGGTACACTGAAGCTTTCTTT. V is TRBV18 and J is TRBJ1-1; 9 positions match TRBD1. Trimming removed 5 bases from V and 3 bases from J; junction bases left unmatched: 4. Per the germline V gene, CDR1 is KGHSH and CDR2 is LQKENI. The CDR3 runs to 14 residues.

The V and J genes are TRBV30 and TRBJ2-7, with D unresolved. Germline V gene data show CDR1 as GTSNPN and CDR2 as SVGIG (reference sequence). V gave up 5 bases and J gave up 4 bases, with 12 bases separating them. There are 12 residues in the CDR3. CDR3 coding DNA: TGTGCCTGGGCCCCTACACTATACGAGCAGTACTTC. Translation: CAWAPTLYEQYF.

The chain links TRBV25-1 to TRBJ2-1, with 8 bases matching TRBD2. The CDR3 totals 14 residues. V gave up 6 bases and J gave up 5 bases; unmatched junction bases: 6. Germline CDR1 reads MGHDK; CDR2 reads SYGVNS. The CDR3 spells CASRRLAGDNEQFF. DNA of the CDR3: TGTGCCAGCAGGCGCCTAGCGGGCGACAATGAGCAGTTCTTC.

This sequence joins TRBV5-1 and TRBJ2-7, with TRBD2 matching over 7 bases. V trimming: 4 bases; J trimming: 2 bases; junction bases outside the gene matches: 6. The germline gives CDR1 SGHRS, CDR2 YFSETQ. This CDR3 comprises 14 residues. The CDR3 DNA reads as TGCGCCAGCAGCCGTAGCGGGTATACCTACGAGCAGTACTTC. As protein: CASSRSGYTYEQYF.

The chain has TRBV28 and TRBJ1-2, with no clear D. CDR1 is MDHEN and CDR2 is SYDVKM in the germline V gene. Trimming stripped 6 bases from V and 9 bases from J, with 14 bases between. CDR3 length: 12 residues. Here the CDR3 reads CASSLRWLSYTF. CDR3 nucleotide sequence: TGTGCCAGCAGCCTCCGTTGGTTGAGCTACACCTTC.

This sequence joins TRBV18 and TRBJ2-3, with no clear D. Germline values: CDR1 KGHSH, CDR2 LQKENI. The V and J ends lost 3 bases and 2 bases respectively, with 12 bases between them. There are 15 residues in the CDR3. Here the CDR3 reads CASSPGTPPTDTQYF. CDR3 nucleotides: TGTGCCAGCTCACCGGGCACACCTCCCACAGATACGCAGTATTTT.

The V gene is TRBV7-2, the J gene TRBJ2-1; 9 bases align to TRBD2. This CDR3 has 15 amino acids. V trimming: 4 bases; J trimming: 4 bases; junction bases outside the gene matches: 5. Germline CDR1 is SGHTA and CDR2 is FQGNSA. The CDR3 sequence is CASSSGLASYNEQFF. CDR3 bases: TGTGCCAGCAGCTCCGGACTAGCGTCGTACAATGAGCAGTTCTTC.

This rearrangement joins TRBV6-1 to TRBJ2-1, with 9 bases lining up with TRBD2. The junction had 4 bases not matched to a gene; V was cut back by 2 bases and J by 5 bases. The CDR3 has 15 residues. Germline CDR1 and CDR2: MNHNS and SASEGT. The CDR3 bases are TGTGCCAGCAGTGAAATGGCTAGCGGGGACAATGAGCAGTTCTTC. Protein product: CASSEMASGDNEQFF.

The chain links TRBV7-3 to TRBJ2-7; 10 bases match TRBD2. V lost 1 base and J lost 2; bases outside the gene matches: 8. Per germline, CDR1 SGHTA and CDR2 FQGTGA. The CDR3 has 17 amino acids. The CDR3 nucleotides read TGTGCCAGCAGCTTAAGGCCCGGGACTAGCGCAACCTACGAGCAGTACTTC. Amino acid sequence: CASSLRPGTSATYEQYF.

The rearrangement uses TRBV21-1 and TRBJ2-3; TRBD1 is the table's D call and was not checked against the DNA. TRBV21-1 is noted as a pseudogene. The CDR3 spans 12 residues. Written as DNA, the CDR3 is TGTGCCAGCACCCAGGAAGGTGATACGCAGTATTTT. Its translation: CASTQEGDTQYF.

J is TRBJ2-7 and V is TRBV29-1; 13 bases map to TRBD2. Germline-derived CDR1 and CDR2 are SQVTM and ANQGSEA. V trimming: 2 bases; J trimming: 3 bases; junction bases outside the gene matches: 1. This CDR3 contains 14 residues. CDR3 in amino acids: CSVETSGRVYEQYF. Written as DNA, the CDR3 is TGCAGCGTTGAAACTAGCGGGAGGGTCTACGAGCAGTACTTC.

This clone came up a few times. The CDR3 reads CATSSNKAETQYF. Here the CDR3 DNA reads TGTGCCACCAGCAGTAATAAGGCTGAGACCCAGTACTTC. This chain joins TRBV15 and TRBJ2-5; no clear D. Trimming pared 3 bases from V and 5 bases from J, leaving 10 bases between. The V gene's germline CDR1 is LNHNV and CDR2 YYDKDF (reference sequence). CDR3 size: 13 residues.

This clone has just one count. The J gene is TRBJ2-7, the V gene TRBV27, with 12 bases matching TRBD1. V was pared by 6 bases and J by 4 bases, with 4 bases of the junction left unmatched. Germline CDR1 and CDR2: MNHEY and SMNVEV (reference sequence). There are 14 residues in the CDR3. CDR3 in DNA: TGTGCCAGCAGGGGGACAGGGGGCGAGTACGAGCAGTACTTC. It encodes CASRGTGGEYEQYF.

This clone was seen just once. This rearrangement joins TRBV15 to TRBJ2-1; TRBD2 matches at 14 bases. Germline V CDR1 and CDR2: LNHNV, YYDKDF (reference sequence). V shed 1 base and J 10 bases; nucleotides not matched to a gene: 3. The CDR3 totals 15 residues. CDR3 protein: CATSRGLAGGWEQFF. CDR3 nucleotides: TGTGCCACCAGCAGAGGACTAGCGGGAGGGTGGGAGCAGTTCTTC. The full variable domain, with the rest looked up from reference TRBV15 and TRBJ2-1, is DAMVIQNPRYQVTQFGKPVTLSCSQTLNHNVMYWYQQKSSQAPKLLFHYYDKDFNNEADTPDNFQSRRPNTSFCFLDIRSPGLGDTAMYLCATSRGLAGGWEQFFGPGTRLTVL.

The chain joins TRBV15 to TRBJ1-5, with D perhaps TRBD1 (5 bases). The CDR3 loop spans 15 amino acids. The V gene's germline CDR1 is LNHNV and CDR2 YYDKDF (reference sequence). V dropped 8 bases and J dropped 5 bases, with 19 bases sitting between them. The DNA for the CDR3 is TGTGCCACCGCGCCCCTCAGGGTTTACGATCAGCCCCAGCATTTT. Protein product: CATAPLRVYDQPQHF.

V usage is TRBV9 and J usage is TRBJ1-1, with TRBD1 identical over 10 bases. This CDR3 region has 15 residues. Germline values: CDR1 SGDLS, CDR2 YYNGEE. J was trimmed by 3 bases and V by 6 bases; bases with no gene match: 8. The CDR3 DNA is TGTGCCAGCACTCCGCGACAGGGGGCGGACACTGAAGCTTTCTTT. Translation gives CASTPRQGADTEAFF. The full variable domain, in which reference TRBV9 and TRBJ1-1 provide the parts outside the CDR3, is DSGVTQTPKHLITATGQRVTLRCSPRSGDLSVYWYQQSLDQGLQFLIQYYNGEERAKGNILERFSAQQFPDLHSELNLSSLELGDSALYFCASTPRQGADTEAFFGQGTRLTVV.

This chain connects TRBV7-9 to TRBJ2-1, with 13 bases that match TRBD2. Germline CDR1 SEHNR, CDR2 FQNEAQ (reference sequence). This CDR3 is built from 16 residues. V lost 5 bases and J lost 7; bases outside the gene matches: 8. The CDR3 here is CASSGTGTSGINEQFF. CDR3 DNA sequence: TGTGCCAGCAGCGGGACCGGGACTAGCGGGATAAATGAGCAGTTCTTC.

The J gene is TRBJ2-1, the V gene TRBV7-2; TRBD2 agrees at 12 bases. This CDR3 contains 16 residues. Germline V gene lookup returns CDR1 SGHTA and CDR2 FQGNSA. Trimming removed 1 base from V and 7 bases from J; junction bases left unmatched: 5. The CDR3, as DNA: TGTGCCAGCAGCTTAGGCCTAGCGGGAGGGCAGAATGAGCAGTTCTTC. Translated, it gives CASSLGLAGGQNEQFF.

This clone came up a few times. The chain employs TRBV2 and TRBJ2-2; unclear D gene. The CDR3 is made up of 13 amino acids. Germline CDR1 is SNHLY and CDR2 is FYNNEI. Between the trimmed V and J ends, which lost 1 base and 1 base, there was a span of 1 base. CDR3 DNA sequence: TGTGCCAGCAGTGAAGGGAACACCGGGGAGCTGTTTTTT. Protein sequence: CASSEGNTGELFF.

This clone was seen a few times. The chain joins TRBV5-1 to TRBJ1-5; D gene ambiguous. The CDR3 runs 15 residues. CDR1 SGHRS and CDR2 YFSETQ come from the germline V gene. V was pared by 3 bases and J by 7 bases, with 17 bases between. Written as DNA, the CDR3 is TGCGCCAGCAGCTCAACTGGACTCCTCGGCCAGCCCCAGCATTTT. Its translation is CASSSTGLLGQPQHF.

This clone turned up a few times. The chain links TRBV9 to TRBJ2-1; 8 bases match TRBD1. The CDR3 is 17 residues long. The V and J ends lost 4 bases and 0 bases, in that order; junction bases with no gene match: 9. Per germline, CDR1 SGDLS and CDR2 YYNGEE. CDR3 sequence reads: CASSPRQGQVSYNEQFF. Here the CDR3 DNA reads TGTGCCAGCAGCCCCAGGCAGGGACAGGTCTCCTACAATGAGCAGTTCTTC.

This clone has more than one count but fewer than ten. CDR3 region: CAWSGKFAYNEQFF. The CDR3 DNA is TGTGCCTGGAGTGGGAAATTCGCCTACAATGAGCAGTTCTTC. The chain couples TRBV30 to TRBJ2-1, with D hard to call. Trimming removed 1 base from V and 2 bases from J, with 9 bases in between. CDR1 GTSNPN and CDR2 SVGIG come from the germline V gene (reference sequence). The CDR3 length is 14 residues.

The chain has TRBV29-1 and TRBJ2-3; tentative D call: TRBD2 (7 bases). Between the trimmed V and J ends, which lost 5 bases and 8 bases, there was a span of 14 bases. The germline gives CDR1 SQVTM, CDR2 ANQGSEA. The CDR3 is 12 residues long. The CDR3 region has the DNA TGCAGCGTTCGCGCGGGGGCCGGTACGCAGTATTTT. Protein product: CSVRAGAGTQYF.